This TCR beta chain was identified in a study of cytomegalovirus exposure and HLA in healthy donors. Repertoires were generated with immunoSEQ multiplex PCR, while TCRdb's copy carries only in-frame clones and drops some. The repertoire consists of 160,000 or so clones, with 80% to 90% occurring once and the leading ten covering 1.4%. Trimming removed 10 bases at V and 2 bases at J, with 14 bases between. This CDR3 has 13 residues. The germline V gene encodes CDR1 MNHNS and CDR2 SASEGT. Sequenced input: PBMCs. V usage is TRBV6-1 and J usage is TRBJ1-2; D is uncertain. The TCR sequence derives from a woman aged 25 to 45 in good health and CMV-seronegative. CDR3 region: CATPEGRNYGYTF. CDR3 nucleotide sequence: TGTGCCACCCCCGAGGGAAGGAACTATGGCTACACCTTC.